This T cell receptor beta chain was obtained from a study of OX40 agonist ivuxolimab in advanced cancers. General observations from the study: By week 6 at 0.1 to 3.0 mg/kg, blood CD4+ and CD8+ T cells had expanded clonally.

After removal of 5 bases from V and 6 bases from J, the junction contained 10 bases not matched to a gene. Germline values: CDR1 SGHTA, CDR2 FQGNSA. CDR3 length equals 16 residues. As for this clone: Its target is not known.

Some clones are missing from TCRdb's copy, which holds only in-frame ones; the method was immunoSEQ multiplex PCR. In the table there are approximately 70,000 clones, 88% of which are singletons. The V and J genes are TRBV7-2 and TRBJ2-3; TRBD2 aligns across 11 bases. Sequencing used CD4+ or CD8+ T cells sorted from blood, obtained in a trial of the OX40 agonist ivuxolimab. This clonotype was obtained from an adult with an advanced solid tumor such as melanoma, head and neck, liver or kidney cancer. The CDR3 reads CASSPYLAGGADTQYF. The CDR3 bases are TGTGCCAGCAGCCCCTACCTAGCGGGAGGTGCTGATACGCAGTATTTT.